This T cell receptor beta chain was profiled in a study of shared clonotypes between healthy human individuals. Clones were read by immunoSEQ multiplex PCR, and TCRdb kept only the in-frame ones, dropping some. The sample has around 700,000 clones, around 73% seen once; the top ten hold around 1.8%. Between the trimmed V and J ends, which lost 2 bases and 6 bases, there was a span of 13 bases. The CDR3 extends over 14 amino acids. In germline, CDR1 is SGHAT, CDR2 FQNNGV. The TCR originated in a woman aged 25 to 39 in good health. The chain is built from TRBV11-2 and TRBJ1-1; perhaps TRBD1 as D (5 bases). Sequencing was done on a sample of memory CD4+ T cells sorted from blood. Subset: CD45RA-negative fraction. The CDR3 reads CASSLSLGTAEAFF. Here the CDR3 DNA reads TGTGCCAGCAGCTTATCTCTAGGGACCGCTGAAGCTTTCTTT.